The rows below give T cell receptor beta chains drawn from one sample of a study of blood T cell repertoires in COVID-19. Assay used: immunoSEQ multiplex PCR; TCRdb lists only in-frame clones, some missing. The sample includes around 300,000 clones, approximately 89% of them seen just once. Material: PBMCs or T cells enriched from blood (not recorded which). The receptors originated from a woman in her thirties who had recovered from COVID-19. Each CDR3 is given with its conserved first and last residue. A D gene is named only where the DNA matches it firmly. Expanded clones are given a class, and other clones once, few, many or no size at all.

clone size: NA; D gene: NA; J gene: TRBJ2-5; V gene: TRBV27; CDR3 protein: CASSLTNKETQYF; CDR3 DNA: TGTGCCAGCAGTTTAACAAATAAAGAGACCCAGTACTTC
clone size: NA; D gene: NA; J gene: TRBJ2-1; V gene: TRBV11-1; CDR3 protein: CASSLEGGQDNEQFF; CDR3 DNA: TGTGCCAGCAGCTTAGAGGGGGGGCAGGACAATGAGCAGTTCTTC
clone size: NA; D gene: TRBD2; J gene: TRBJ2-7; V gene: TRBV7-2; CDR3 protein: CASSPRTSGGALEQYF; CDR3 DNA: TGTGCCAGCAGTCCAAGGACTAGCGGGGGGGCTCTCGAGCAGTACTTC
clone size: NA; D gene: TRBD1; J gene: TRBJ1-2; V gene: TRBV7-6; CDR3 protein: CASSPGTGTNYGYTF; CDR3 DNA: TGTGCCAGCAGCCCCGGGACAGGGACTAACTATGGCTACACCTTC
clone size: NA; D gene: NA; J gene: TRBJ1-1; V gene: TRBV20-1; CDR3 protein: CSASRGGATEAFF; CDR3 DNA: TGCAGTGCTAGTCGTGGGGGGGCCACTGAAGCTTTCTTT
clone size: NA; D gene: TRBD1; J gene: TRBJ2-2; V gene: TRBV2; CDR3 protein: CASKGQGDTGELFF; CDR3 DNA: TGTGCCAGCAAGGGACAGGGGGACACCGGGGAGCTGTTTTTT
clone size: NA; D gene: NA; J gene: TRBJ1-2; V gene: TRBV3-1/TRBV3-2; CDR3 protein: CASSLEDRNYGYTF; CDR3 DNA: TGTGCCAGCAGCCTCGAAGACAGGAACTATGGCTACACCTTC
clone size: NA; D gene: NA; J gene: TRBJ1-1; V gene: TRBV5-1; CDR3 protein: CASSLVWRRSVNTEAFF; CDR3 DNA: TGCGCCAGCAGCTTGGTTTGGCGGCGTTCCGTGAACACTGAAGCTTTCTTT
clone size: few; D gene: NA; J gene: TRBJ2-1; V gene: TRBV27; CDR3 protein: CASSFLGGSYNEQFF; CDR3 DNA: TGTGCCAGCAGTTTCCTGGGGGGCTCCTACAATGAGCAGTTCTTC
clone size: NA; D gene: NA; J gene: TRBJ2-7; V gene: TRBV5-6; CDR3 protein: CASSSTLYEQYF; CDR3 DNA: TGTGCCAGCAGCTCTACCCTCTACGAGCAGTACTTC
clone size: NA; D gene: TRBD1; J gene: TRBJ2-7; V gene: TRBV28; CDR3 protein: CASRTQTGAGGREQYF; CDR3 DNA: TGTGCCAGCAGGACACAGACAGGGGCCGGTGGTCGGGAGCAGTACTTC
clone size: NA; D gene: TRBD2; J gene: TRBJ2-3; V gene: TRBV28; CDR3 protein: CASRKGGLAGVAQYF; CDR3 DNA: TGTGCCAGCAGAAAAGGGGGTCTAGCGGGGGTGGCGCAGTATTTT
clone size: NA; D gene: NA; J gene: TRBJ2-7; V gene: TRBV7-2; CDR3 protein: CASSLVGFGSSYEQYF; CDR3 DNA: TGTGCCAGCAGCTTAGTCGGGTTTGGGAGCTCCTACGAGCAGTACTTC
clone size: NA; D gene: NA; J gene: TRBJ1-1; V gene: TRBV15; CDR3 protein: CATSRDRGRTEAFF; CDR3 DNA: TGTGCCACCAGCAGAGACAGGGGCCGCACTGAAGCTTTCTTT
clone size: NA; D gene: NA; J gene: TRBJ1-3; V gene: TRBV30; CDR3 protein: CAWSSGREHTIYF; CDR3 DNA: TGTGCCTGGAGTTCAGGGAGGGAACACACCATATATTTT
clone size: NA; D gene: TRBD1; J gene: TRBJ1-4; V gene: TRBV18; CDR3 protein: CASSFYRDSNEKLFF; CDR3 DNA: TGTGCCAGCTCATTCTACCGGGACAGTAATGAAAAACTGTTTTTT
clone size: NA; D gene: TRBD2; J gene: TRBJ2-3; V gene: TRBV4-1; CDR3 protein: CASSHRLAEQYF; CDR3 DNA: TGCGCCAGCAGCCACCGACTAGCGGAGCAGTATTTT
clone size: NA; D gene: TRBD1; J gene: TRBJ1-1; V gene: TRBV19; CDR3 protein: CASSITGGSNTEAFF; CDR3 DNA: TGTGCCAGTAGTATTACAGGGGGCAGTAACACTGAAGCTTTCTTT
clone size: NA; D gene: NA; J gene: TRBJ1-3; V gene: TRBV9; CDR3 protein: CASSREESSGNTIYF; CDR3 DNA: TGTGCCAGCAGCCGGGAGGAGAGCTCTGGAAACACCATATATTTT
clone size: NA; D gene: TRBD1; J gene: TRBJ2-3; V gene: TRBV5-1; CDR3 protein: CASSLRDRSADTQYF; CDR3 DNA: TGCGCCAGCAGCTTGCGGGACAGGAGCGCAGATACGCAGTATTTT
clone size: NA; D gene: TRBD2; J gene: TRBJ2-5; V gene: TRBV3-1/TRBV3-2; CDR3 protein: CASSLPGTSGGQGTQYF; CDR3 DNA: TGTGCCAGCAGCCTCCCCGGGACTAGCGGGGGACAGGGAACCCAGTACTTC
clone size: NA; D gene: NA; J gene: TRBJ2-7; V gene: TRBV4-1; CDR3 protein: CASSRQENYEQYF; CDR3 DNA: TGCGCCAGCAGCAGACAAGAGAACTACGAGCAGTACTTC
clone size: NA; D gene: TRBD1; J gene: TRBJ1-2; V gene: TRBV5-1; CDR3 protein: CASSFTRTLGQGRDGYTF; CDR3 DNA: TGCGCCAGCAGCTTCACCCGGACACTCGGACAGGGTAGGGATGGCTACACCTTC
clone size: NA; D gene: NA; J gene: TRBJ2-1; V gene: TRBV6-5; CDR3 protein: CASSYSMGHQYNEQFF; CDR3 DNA: TGTGCCAGCAGTTACTCGATGGGACACCAATACAATGAGCAGTTCTTC
clone size: NA; D gene: TRBD1; J gene: TRBJ2-7; V gene: TRBV6-6; CDR3 protein: CASRGRTGGVYEQYF; CDR3 DNA: TGTGCCAGCAGGGGGAGGACAGGGGGTGTTTACGAGCAGTACTTC
clone size: few; D gene: NA; J gene: TRBJ1-6; V gene: TRBV3-1/TRBV3-2; CDR3 protein: CASSQRSENSPLHF; CDR3 DNA: TGTGCCAGCAGCCAAAGATCGGAGAATTCACCCCTCCACTTT
clone size: NA; D gene: TRBD1; J gene: TRBJ1-2; V gene: TRBV28; CDR3 protein: CASKFEGRGHGYTF; CDR3 DNA: TGTGCCAGCAAATTCGAGGGCAGGGGGCATGGCTACACCTTC
clone size: NA; D gene: NA; J gene: TRBJ1-5; V gene: TRBV19; CDR3 protein: CASSPQGMVQPQHF; CDR3 DNA: TGTGCCAGTAGTCCACAGGGTATGGTTCAGCCCCAGCATTTT
clone size: NA; D gene: TRBD2; J gene: TRBJ2-2; V gene: TRBV18; CDR3 protein: CASSPRSGGGTGELFF; CDR3 DNA: TGTGCCAGCTCACCACGGAGCGGGGGAGGAACCGGGGAGCTGTTTTTT
clone size: once; D gene: TRBD2; J gene: TRBJ2-3; V gene: TRBV9; CDR3 protein: CASSGRSGGAPDTQYF; CDR3 DNA: TGTGCCAGCAGCGGCCGTAGCGGGGGGGCCCCAGATACGCAGTATTTT
clone size: NA; D gene: NA; J gene: TRBJ1-2; V gene: TRBV10-1; CDR3 protein: CASSAGTNYGYTF; CDR3 DNA: TGCGCCAGCAGTGCCGGGACTAACTATGGCTACACCTTC
clone size: NA; D gene: NA; J gene: TRBJ1-1; V gene: TRBV3-1/TRBV3-2; CDR3 protein: CASSYSNTEAFF; CDR3 DNA: TGTGCCAGCAGCTACTCGAACACTGAAGCTTTCTTT
clone size: few; D gene: TRBD1; J gene: TRBJ1-3; V gene: TRBV7-2; CDR3 protein: CASSFRQGSSGNTIYF; CDR3 DNA: TGTGCCAGCAGCTTCCGACAGGGGTCCTCTGGAAACACCATATATTTT
clone size: NA; D gene: NA; J gene: TRBJ1-2; V gene: TRBV19; CDR3 protein: CASSIVGGSHGYTF; CDR3 DNA: TGTGCCAGTAGTATAGTTGGGGGCTCCCATGGCTACACCTTC
clone size: NA; D gene: TRBD1; J gene: TRBJ1-5; V gene: TRBV6-5; CDR3 protein: CASNKGTGNQPQHF; CDR3 DNA: TGTGCCAGCAATAAGGGGACAGGCAATCAGCCCCAGCATTTT
clone size: once; D gene: NA; J gene: TRBJ2-7; V gene: TRBV4-2; CDR3 protein: CASSQDGGNEQYF; CDR3 DNA: TGTGCCAGCAGCCAAGATGGTGGCAACGAGCAGTACTTC
clone size: NA; D gene: NA; J gene: TRBJ2-3; V gene: TRBV24-1; CDR3 protein: CATSDIGEDTQYF; CDR3 DNA: TGTGCCACCAGTGATATAGGGGAAGATACGCAGTATTTT
clone size: NA; D gene: NA; J gene: TRBJ1-2; V gene: TRBV15; CDR3 protein: CATSRDLGSHRNGYTF; CDR3 DNA: TGTGCCACCAGCAGAGATCTGGGCAGCCATCGGAATGGCTACACCTTC
clone size: NA; D gene: NA; J gene: TRBJ2-5; V gene: TRBV11-3; CDR3 protein: CASSLGARGEETQYF; CDR3 DNA: TGTGCCAGCAGCTTAGGGGCCCGTGGTGAAGAGACCCAGTACTTC
clone size: NA; D gene: TRBD1; J gene: TRBJ1-6; V gene: TRBV2; CDR3 protein: CATSRGANSPLHF; CDR3 DNA: TGTGCCACCAGCAGGGGGGCCAATTCACCCCTCCACTTT
clone size: NA; D gene: NA; J gene: TRBJ1-3; V gene: TRBV30; CDR3 protein: CAWSPTLGFSGNTIYF; CDR3 DNA: TGTGCCTGGAGCCCGACATTAGGCTTCTCTGGAAACACCATATATTTT
clone size: NA; D gene: TRBD1; J gene: TRBJ2-5; V gene: TRBV18; CDR3 protein: CASSPRGQGARETQYF; CDR3 DNA: TGTGCCAGCTCACCTCGGGGACAGGGGGCGCGGGAGACCCAGTACTTC
clone size: NA; D gene: NA; J gene: TRBJ1-1; V gene: TRBV30; CDR3 protein: CAWSVQRGRTEAFF; CDR3 DNA: TGTGCCTGGAGTGTACAAAGGGGCCGCACTGAAGCTTTCTTT
clone size: once; D gene: TRBD1; J gene: TRBJ1-1; V gene: TRBV5-4; CDR3 protein: CASSFLQGVNTEAFF; CDR3 DNA: TGTGCCAGCAGCTTCTTACAGGGGGTGAACACTGAAGCTTTCTTT
clone size: NA; D gene: TRBD1; J gene: TRBJ1-1; V gene: TRBV5-1; CDR3 protein: CASSLAGTVNLNTEAFF; CDR3 DNA: TGCGCCAGCAGCTTGGCCGGGACAGTTAACTTGAACACTGAAGCTTTCTTT